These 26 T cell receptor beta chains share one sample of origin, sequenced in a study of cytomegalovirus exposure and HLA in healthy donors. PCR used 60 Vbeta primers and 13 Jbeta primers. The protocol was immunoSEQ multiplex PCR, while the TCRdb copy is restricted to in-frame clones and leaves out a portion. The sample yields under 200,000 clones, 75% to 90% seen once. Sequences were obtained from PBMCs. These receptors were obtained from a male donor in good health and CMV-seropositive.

The CDR3 sequence is CASSERRVNQPQHF. CDR3 coding DNA: TGTGCCAGCAGTGAAAGACGGGTCAATCAGCCCCAGCATTTT. The genes are TRBV6-1 and TRBJ1-5, with D hard to call. The CDR3 has 14 residues. Germline V CDR1 and CDR2: MNHNS, SASEGT. Trimming took 2 bases from V and 3 from J, leaving 8 bases between them.

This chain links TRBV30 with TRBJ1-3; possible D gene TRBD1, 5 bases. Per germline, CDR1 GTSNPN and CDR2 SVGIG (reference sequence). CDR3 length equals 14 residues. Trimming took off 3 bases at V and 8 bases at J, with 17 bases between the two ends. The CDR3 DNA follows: TGTGCCTGGAGATCGGGGGGTTTTGTAGACACCATATATTTT. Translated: CAWRSGGFVDTIYF. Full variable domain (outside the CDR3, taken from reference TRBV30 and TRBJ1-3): SQTIHQWPATLVQPVGSPLSLECTVEGTSNPNLYWYRQAAGRGLQLLFYSVGIGQISSEVPQNLSASRPQDRQFILSSKKLLLSDSGFYLCAWRSGGFVDTIYFGEGSWLTVV.

The CDR3 is CASSEDPGTGLPGELFF. The CDR3 nucleotides read TGTGCCAGCAGTGAAGACCCCGGGACAGGGCTTCCCGGGGAGCTGTTTTTT. The V gene is TRBV6-1, the J gene TRBJ2-2, with 9 positions matching TRBD1. Losses at the gene ends were 1 base for V and 6 bases for J; bases not matched to a gene: 9. Germline CDR1 is MNHNS and CDR2 is SASEGT. The CDR3 covers 17 residues.

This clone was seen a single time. This CDR3 is CASSAPGSLAGGDNEQFF. CDR3 DNA sequence: TGTGCCAGCAGCGCCCCTGGCTCACTAGCGGGAGGGGACAATGAGCAGTTCTTC. The chain carries TRBV5-6 and TRBJ2-1, with 13 bases identical to TRBD2. The length of the CDR3 is 18 residues. Trimming at V came to 4 bases and at J to 5 bases, leaving 12 bases not matched to a gene. CDR1 is SGHDT and CDR2 is YYEEEE in the germline V gene.

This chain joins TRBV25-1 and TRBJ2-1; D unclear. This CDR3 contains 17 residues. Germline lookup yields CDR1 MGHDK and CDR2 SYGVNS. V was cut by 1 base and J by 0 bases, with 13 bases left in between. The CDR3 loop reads CASSEFSSTDSYNEQFF. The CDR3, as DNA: TGTGCCAGCAGTGAATTCAGTTCAACAGACTCCTACAATGAGCAGTTCTTC.

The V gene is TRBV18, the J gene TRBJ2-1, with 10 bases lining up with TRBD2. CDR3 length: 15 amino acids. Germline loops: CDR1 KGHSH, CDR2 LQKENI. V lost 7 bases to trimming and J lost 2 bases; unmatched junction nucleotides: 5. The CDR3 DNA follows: TGTGCCAGCTTGTCTAGCGGGAGCCCCTACAATGAGCAGTTCTTC. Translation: CASLSSGSPYNEQFF.

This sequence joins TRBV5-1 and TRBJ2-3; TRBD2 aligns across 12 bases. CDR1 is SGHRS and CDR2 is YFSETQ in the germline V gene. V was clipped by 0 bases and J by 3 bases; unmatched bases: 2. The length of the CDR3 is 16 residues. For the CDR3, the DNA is TGCGCCAGCAGCTTGGCGACTAGCGGGAGAACAGATACGCAGTATTTT. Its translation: CASSLATSGRTDTQYF.

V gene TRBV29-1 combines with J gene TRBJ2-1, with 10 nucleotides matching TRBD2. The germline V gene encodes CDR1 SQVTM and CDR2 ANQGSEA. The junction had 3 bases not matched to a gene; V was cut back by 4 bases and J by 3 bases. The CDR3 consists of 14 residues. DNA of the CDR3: TGCAGCGTTGCAGGACTAGCGGACTACAATGAGCAGTTCTTC. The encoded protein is CSVAGLADYNEQFF.

CDR3 in amino acids: CASSLELAGDTQYF. CDR3 bases: TGCGCCAGCAGCTTGGAGCTAGCGGGAGATACGCAGTATTTT. V usage is TRBV5-1 and J usage is TRBJ2-3, with 8 bases aligning to TRBD2. Unmatched junction bases numbered 2, after V lost 0 bases and J lost 5 bases. The CDR3 runs 14 residues. CDR1 and CDR2 (germline): SGHRS, YFSETQ.

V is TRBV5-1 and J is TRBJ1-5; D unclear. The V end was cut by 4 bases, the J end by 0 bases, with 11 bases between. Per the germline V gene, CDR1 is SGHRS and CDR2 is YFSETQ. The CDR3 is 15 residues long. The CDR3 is CASSPDIYSNQPQHF. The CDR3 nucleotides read TGCGCCAGCAGCCCAGACATATATAGCAATCAGCCCCAGCATTTT. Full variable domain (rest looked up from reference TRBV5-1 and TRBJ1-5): KAGVTQTPRYLIKTRGQQVTLSCSPISGHRSVSWYQQTPGQGLQFLFEYFSETQRNKGNFPGRFSGRQFSNSRSEMNVSTLELGDSALYLCASSPDIYSNQPQHFGDGTRLSIL.

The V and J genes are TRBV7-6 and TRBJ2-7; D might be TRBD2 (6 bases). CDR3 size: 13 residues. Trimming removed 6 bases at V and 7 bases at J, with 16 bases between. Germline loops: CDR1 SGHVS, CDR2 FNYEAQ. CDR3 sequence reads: CASSKGLRLEQYF. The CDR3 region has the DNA TGTGCCAGCAGTAAGGGACTCCGTCTAGAGCAGTACTTC.

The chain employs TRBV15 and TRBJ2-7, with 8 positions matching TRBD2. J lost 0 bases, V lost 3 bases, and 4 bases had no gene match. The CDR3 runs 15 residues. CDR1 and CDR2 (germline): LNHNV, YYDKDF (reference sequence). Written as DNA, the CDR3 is TGTGCCACCAGCAGGGAGCGGGGGAACTCCTACGAGCAGTACTTC. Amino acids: CATSRERGNSYEQYF.

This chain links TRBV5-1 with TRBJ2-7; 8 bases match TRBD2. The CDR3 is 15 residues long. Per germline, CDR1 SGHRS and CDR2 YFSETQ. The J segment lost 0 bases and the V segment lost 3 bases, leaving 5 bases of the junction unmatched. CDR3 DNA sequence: TGCGCCAGCAGCTGGGATAGCGGGACCTCCTACGAGCAGTACTTC. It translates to CASSWDSGTSYEQYF.

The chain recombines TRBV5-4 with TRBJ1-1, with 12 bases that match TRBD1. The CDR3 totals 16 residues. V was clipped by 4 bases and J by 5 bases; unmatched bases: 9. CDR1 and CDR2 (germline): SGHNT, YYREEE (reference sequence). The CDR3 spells CASSDRDRGRETEAFF. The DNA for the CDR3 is TGTGCCAGCAGCGACCGGGACAGGGGGCGAGAAACTGAAGCTTTCTTT.

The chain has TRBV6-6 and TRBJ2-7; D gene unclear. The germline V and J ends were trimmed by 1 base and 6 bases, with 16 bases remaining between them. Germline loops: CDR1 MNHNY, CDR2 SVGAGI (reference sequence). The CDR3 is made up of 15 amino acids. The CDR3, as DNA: TGTGCCAGCAGTTACTTTCAATCGGGTTGGCGCGAGCAGTACTTC. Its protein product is CASSYFQSGWREQYF.

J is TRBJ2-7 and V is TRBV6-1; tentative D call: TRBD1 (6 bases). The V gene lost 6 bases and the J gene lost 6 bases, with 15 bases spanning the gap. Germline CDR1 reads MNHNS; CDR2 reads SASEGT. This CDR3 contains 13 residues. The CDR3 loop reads CASREQGPSEQYF. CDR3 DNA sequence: TGTGCCAGCAGAGAACAGGGCCCGTCCGAGCAGTACTTC.

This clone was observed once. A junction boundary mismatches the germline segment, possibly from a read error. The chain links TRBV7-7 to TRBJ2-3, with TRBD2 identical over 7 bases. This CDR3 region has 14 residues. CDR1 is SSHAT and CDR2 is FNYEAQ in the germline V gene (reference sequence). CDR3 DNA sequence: TGTGCTAGCAGCCCTGGCGGGAGATCAGATACGCAGTATTTT. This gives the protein CASSPGGRSDTQYF. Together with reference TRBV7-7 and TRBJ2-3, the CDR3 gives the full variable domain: GAGVSQSPRYKVTKRGQDVTLRCDPISSHATLYWYQQALGQGPEFLTYFNYEAQPDKSGLPSDRFSAERPEGSISTLTIQRTEQRDSAMYRCASSPGGRSDTQYFGPGTRLTVL.

Written as DNA, the CDR3 is TGTGCCAGCAGCTTCCTGACTAGCGGGAGTCTGTTTTTT. It yields the protein CASSFLTSGSLFF. This sequence joins TRBV7-8 and TRBJ2-2, with 12 bases matching TRBD2. CDR1 and CDR2 from the germline V gene are SGHVS and FQNEAQ. The trim removed 3 bases at V and 14 bases at J, leaving 4 bases unmatched. This CDR3 has 13 residues.

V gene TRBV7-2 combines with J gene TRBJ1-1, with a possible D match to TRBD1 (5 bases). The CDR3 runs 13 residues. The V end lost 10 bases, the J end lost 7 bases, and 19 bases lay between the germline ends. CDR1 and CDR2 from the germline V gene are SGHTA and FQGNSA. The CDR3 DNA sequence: TGTGCCAATAGGGTCGGGGGGAGGGGTGAAGCTTTCTTT. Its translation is CANRVGGRGEAFF.

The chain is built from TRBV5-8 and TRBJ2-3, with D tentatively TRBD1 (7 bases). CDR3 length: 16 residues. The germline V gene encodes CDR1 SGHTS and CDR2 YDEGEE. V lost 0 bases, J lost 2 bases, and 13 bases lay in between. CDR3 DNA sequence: TGTGCCAGCAGCTTGGAGGGGGCGGGGAACACAGATACGCAGTATTTT. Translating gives CASSLEGAGNTDTQYF.

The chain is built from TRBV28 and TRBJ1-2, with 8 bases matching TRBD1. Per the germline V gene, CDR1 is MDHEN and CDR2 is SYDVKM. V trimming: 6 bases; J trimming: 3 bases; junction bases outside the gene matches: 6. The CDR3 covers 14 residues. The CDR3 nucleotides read TGTGCCAGCAGATCGGGACAGGCTGACTATGGCTACACCTTC. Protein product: CASRSGQADYGYTF.

The CDR3 loop reads CASSGGMGTIYF. CDR3 DNA sequence: TGTGCCAGCAGTGGGGGCATGGGCACCATATATTTT. The V call is TRBV25-1, the J call TRBJ1-3; a weak D match, TRBD1 (5 bases). Trimming took 4 bases from V and 9 from J, leaving 10 bases between them. The CDR3 is 12 residues long. Germline values: CDR1 MGHDK, CDR2 SYGVNS.

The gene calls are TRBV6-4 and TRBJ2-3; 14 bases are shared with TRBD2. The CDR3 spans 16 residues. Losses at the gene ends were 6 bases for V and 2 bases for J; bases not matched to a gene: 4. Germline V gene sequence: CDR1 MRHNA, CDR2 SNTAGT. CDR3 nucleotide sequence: TGTGCCAGCAGCCTGACTAGCGGGGGGGACACAGATACGCAGTATTTT. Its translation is CASSLTSGGDTDTQYF.

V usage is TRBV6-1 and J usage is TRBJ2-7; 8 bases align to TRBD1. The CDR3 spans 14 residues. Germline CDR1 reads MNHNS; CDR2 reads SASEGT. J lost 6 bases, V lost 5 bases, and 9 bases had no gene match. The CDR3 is CASSPSTGVTEQYF. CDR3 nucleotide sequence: TGTGCCAGCAGTCCCTCGACAGGGGTCACCGAGCAGTACTTC.

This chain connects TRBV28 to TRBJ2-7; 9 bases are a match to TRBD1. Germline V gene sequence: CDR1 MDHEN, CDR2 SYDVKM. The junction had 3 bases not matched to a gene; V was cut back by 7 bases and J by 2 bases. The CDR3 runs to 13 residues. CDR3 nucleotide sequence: TGTGCCAGCATGACAGGGGGACCCTACGAGCAGTACTTC. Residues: CASMTGGPYEQYF. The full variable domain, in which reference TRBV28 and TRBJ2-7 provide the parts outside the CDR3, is DVKVTQSSRYLVKRTGEKVFLECVQDMDHENMFWYRQDPGLGLRLIYFSYDVKMKEKGDIPEGYSVSREKKERFSLILESASTNQTSMYLCASMTGGPYEQYFGPGTRLTVT.

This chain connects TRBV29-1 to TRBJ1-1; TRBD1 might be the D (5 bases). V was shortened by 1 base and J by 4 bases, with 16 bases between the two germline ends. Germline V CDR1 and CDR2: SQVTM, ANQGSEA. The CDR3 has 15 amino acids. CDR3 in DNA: TGCAGCGTTGAAGGTCCCGGGGGTGGAAGCACTGAAGCTTTCTTT. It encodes CSVEGPGGGSTEAFF.